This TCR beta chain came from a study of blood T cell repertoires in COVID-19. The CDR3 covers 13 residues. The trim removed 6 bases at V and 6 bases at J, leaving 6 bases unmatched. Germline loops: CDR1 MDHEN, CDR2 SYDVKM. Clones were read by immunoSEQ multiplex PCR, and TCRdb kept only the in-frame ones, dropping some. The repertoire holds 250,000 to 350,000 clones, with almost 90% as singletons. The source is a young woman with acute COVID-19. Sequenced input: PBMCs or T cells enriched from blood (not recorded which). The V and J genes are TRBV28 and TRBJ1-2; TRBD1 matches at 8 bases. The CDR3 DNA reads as TGTGCCAGCAGGATGGACAGGGCACATGGCTACACCTTC. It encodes CASRMDRAHGYTF.